The present T cell receptor (beta chain) was sequenced within a study of T cells after yellow fever vaccination. Study conclusions and caveats: Detected again after the booster were most primary-vaccination clones, at 95% to 98% CD4 and 88% CD8.

MiXCR was run by TCRdb on the 5' RACE reads, yielding one entry per CDR3 protein. The sample shows some 670,000 distinct CDR3 sequences, approximately 13% of them seen only once. The CDR3 extends over 19 amino acids. CDR1 is SGHAT, CDR2 FQNNGV, per germline. The V segment lost 7 bases and the J segment 4 bases; nucleotides outside the gene matches: 17. In regard to this clonotype: As yet, its antigen is unknown.

The J gene is TRBJ2-7, the V gene TRBV11-2; 15 bases fit TRBD2. This clonotype was obtained from a man aged 25-45 years who received the YFV17D yellow fever vaccine. Source: PBMCs, taken on the day of the yellow fever booster vaccination. As DNA, the CDR3 is TGTGCCAGCACCAGAAATCCAACGGGACTAGCGGGAGGTGCTTACGAGCAGTACTTC. The encoded protein is CASTRNPTGLAGGAYEQYF.